Listed below are T cell receptor beta chains from one sample, sequenced in a study of cytomegalovirus exposure and HLA in healthy donors. TCRdb's copy holds only in-frame clones and misses some; the assay was immunoSEQ multiplex PCR. The table has about 160,000 clones, 60% to 85% seen once. The sequencing input was PBMCs. These receptors were taken from a woman in her thirties in good health and CMV-seronegative. The CDR3 runs from the conserved cysteine through the conserved F or W. The D gene is left open where the match is weak. Clone size appears in some rows only: once, few, many, or a class for an expanded clone.

v_call	j_call	clone_size	cdr3_length	d_call	cdr3_aa	cdr3_nt
TRBV6-1	TRBJ2-3	.	14	TRBD2	CASSDGGGRITQYF	TGTGCCAGCAGTGACGGCGGGGGGAGGATTACGCAGTATTTT
TRBV7-6	TRBJ2-1	many	16	.	CASSLPPGSSYNEQFF	TGTGCCAGCAGCCTCCCCCCAGGTAGCTCCTACAATGAGCAGTTCTTC
TRBV5-4	TRBJ1-2	once	13	.	CASSLAGRFGYTF	TGTGCCAGCAGCTTGGCAGGGAGGTTTGGCTACACCTTC
TRBV6-4	TRBJ2-1	.	16	TRBD1	CASSARPGQGNNEQFF	TGTGCCAGCAGCGCTCGGCCGGGACAGGGAAACAATGAGCAGTTCTTC
TRBV5-4	TRBJ2-7	.	13	.	CASSLDLAYEQYF	TGTGCCAGCAGCTTGGATCTAGCTTACGAGCAGTACTTC
TRBV19	TRBJ1-6	.	15	TRBD1	CASSVSGTGDSPLHF	TGTGCCAGTAGTGTTTCCGGGACAGGGGATTCACCCCTCCACTTT
TRBV5-1	TRBJ2-7	.	14	TRBD2	CASSGSGGLYEQYF	TGCGCCAGCTCTGGGAGCGGGGGGCTCTACGAGCAGTACTTC
TRBV7-7	TRBJ2-7	.	13	TRBD2	CASSLAGDYEQYF	TGTGCTAGCAGCTTAGCGGGAGACTACGAGCAGTACTTC
TRBV5-4	TRBJ2-1	.	16	TRBD2	CASSLGIAGGMDEQFF	TGTGCCAGCAGCTTGGGGATAGCGGGGGGGATGGATGAGCAGTTCTTC
TRBV7-2	TRBJ1-2	.	13	.	CASSLGQGFGYTF	TGTGCCAGCAGCTTAGGCCAGGGATTTGGCTACACCTTC
TRBV28	TRBJ1-2	.	14	TRBD1	CASGYPGQGGGYTF	TGTGCCAGCGGGTATCCGGGACAGGGGGGGGGCTACACCTTC
TRBV6-1	TRBJ2-7	.	15	.	CASSNSRTVPYEQYF	TGTGCCAGCAGTAATTCACGGACAGTTCCCTACGAGCAGTACTTC
TRBV6-1	TRBJ2-7	.	13	TRBD2	CASRAGGERGQYF	TGTGCCAGCAGAGCGGGGGGCGAAAGGGGGCAGTACTTC
TRBV10-3	TRBJ2-7	once	17	.	CAISESGRGSGSYEQYF	TGTGCCATCAGTGAGTCGGGTCGGGGTTCCGGCTCCTACGAGCAGTACTTC
TRBV11-3	TRBJ2-3	.	17	.	CASSLSKWGGGTDTQYF	TGTGCCAGCAGCTTATCCAAGTGGGGAGGGGGTACAGATACGCAGTATTTT
TRBV21-1	TRBJ2-7	.	17	.	CASSKAGPRVKPHEQYF	TGTGCCAGCAGCAAAGCAGGTCCGAGGGTTAAACCCCACGAGCAGTACTTC
TRBV30	TRBJ1-1	.	13	TRBD1	CAWKFRQGAEAFF	TGTGCCTGGAAATTTAGACAGGGAGCTGAAGCTTTCTTT
TRBV6-5	TRBJ2-5	.	14	TRBD2	CASYRGGRRETQYF	TGTGCCAGCTACCGCGGGGGGAGGCGAGAGACCCAGTACTTC
TRBV7-3	TRBJ2-1	.	15	TRBD2	CASSLGGLAGNEQFF	TGTGCCAGCAGCTTAGGGGGACTAGCGGGGAATGAGCAGTTCTTC
TRBV10-2	TRBJ1-2	.	18	.	CASRAGVFSHPSDYGYTF	TGCGCCAGCAGAGCCGGGGTCTTTAGCCACCCTTCTGACTATGGCTACACCTTC
TRBV7-3	TRBJ2-1	once	14	.	CASSLSGVYNEQFF	TGTGCCAGCAGCTTATCCGGGGTCTACAATGAGCAGTTCTTC
TRBV2	TRBJ1-2	once	15	.	CASPDPDWTAYGYTF	TGTGCCAGCCCAGACCCCGACTGGACAGCCTATGGCTACACCTTC
TRBV6-5	TRBJ1-2	once	12	.	CASRMDSYGYTF	TGTGCCAGCAGAATGGACAGCTATGGCTACACCTTC
TRBV19	TRBJ1-1	.	11	.	CASSRLAEAFF	TGTGCCAGTAGTAGATTAGCTGAAGCTTTCTTT
TRBV7-2	TRBJ2-5	.	15	TRBD1	CASSSRTGGLETQYF	TGTGCCAGCAGCTCCCGGACAGGGGGCTTGGAGACCCAGTACTTC
TRBV29-1	TRBJ2-3	.	13	TRBD2	CSVDAGGTDTQYF	TGCAGCGTTGATGCGGGGGGAACAGATACGCAGTATTTT
TRBV19	TRBJ2-1	.	15	.	CASSIVVSSYNEQFF	TGTGCCAGTAGTATTGTTGTCAGCTCCTACAATGAGCAGTTCTTC
TRBV2	TRBJ2-7	.	14	TRBD1	CASSVSQGAREQYF	TGTGCCAGCAGTGTATCACAGGGGGCGAGGGAACAGTACTTC
TRBV6-4	TRBJ2-1	.	14	TRBD2	CASSELAGTNEQFF	TGTGCCAGCAGTGAACTAGCGGGAACCAATGAGCAGTTCTTC
TRBV19	TRBJ1-3	.	15	TRBD1	CASSWSGQGRNTIYF	TGTGCCAGTAGTTGGTCGGGACAGGGGAGAAACACCATATATTTT
TRBV5-4	TRBJ2-5	.	15	TRBD2	CASSGPGGEQETQYF	TGTGCCAGCAGCGGCCCGGGGGGGGAGCAAGAGACCCAGTACTTC
TRBV25-1	TRBJ2-1	once	16	TRBD2	CASSVLAGDPGNEQFF	TGTGCCAGCAGTGTTCTAGCGGGGGACCCCGGAAATGAGCAGTTCTTC
TRBV7-9	TRBJ1-1	few	15	.	CASSPPTGWDTEAFF	TGTGCCAGCAGCCCTCCGACAGGATGGGACACTGAAGCTTTCTTT
TRBV5-4	TRBJ1-4	.	16	TRBD1	CASSAQLGQGNEKLFF	TGTGCCAGCAGCGCCCAACTAGGACAGGGGAATGAAAAACTGTTTTTT
TRBV10-3	TRBJ2-1	.	13	.	CAITGSPYNEQFF	TGTGCCATCACCGGGAGTCCCTACAATGAGCAGTTCTTC
TRBV7-9	TRBJ2-4	few	13	.	CASRGTQGNIQYF	TGTGCCAGCAGGGGAACGCAGGGAAACATTCAGTACTTC
TRBV2	TRBJ2-5	.	13	TRBD2	CASSGGLGETQYF	TGTGCCAGCAGTGGAGGACTAGGAGAGACCCAGTACTTC
TRBV7-2	TRBJ2-3	.	12	.	CASSLDRQTQYF	TGTGCCAGCAGCTTAGATCGACAGACGCAGTATTTT
TRBV2	TRBJ2-1	few	14	TRBD2	CASSGLAWYNEQFF	TGTGCCAGCAGTGGACTAGCCTGGTACAATGAGCAGTTCTTC
TRBV7-8	TRBJ2-1	.	17	TRBD2	CASSLGKGRGLGNEQFF	TGTGCCAGCAGCCTAGGGAAGGGGCGGGGGTTGGGGAATGAGCAGTTCTTC
TRBV7-9	TRBJ2-3	.	13	.	CASSRGSTDTQYF	TGTGCCAGCAGCCGGGGGAGCACAGATACGCAGTATTTT
TRBV7-2	TRBJ1-5	.	13	.	CASSLGLAQPQHF	TGTGCCAGCAGCTTAGGATTGGCTCAGCCCCAGCATTTT
TRBV5-6	TRBJ2-1	.	16	.	CASSFYRLLEYNEQFF	TGTGCCAGCAGCTTTTACCGATTACTTGAGTACAATGAGCAGTTCTTC